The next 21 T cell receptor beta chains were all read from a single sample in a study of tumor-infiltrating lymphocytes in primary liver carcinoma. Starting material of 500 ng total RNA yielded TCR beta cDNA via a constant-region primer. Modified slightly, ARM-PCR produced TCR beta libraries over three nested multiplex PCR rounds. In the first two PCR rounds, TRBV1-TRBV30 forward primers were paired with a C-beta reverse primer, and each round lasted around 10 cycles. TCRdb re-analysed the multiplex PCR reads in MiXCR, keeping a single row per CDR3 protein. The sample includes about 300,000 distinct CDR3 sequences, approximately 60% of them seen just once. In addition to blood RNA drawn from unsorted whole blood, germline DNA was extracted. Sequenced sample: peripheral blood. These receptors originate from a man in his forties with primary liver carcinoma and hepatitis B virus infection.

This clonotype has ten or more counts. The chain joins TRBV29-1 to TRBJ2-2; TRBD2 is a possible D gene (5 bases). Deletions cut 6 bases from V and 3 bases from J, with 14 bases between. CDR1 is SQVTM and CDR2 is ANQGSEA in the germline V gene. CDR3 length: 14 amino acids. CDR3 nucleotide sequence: TGCAGCGTCCCTAGCTTTTGGGACACCGGGGAGCTGTTTTTT. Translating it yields CSVPSFWDTGELFF.

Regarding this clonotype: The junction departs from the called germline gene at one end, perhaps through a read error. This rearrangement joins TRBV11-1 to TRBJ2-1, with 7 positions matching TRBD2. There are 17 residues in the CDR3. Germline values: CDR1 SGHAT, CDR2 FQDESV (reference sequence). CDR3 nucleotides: TGTGCCAGCAGCCAAGGCTTCAGGGACTACCGAGCCGATGAGCTGTTCTTC. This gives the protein CASSQGFRDYRADELFF.

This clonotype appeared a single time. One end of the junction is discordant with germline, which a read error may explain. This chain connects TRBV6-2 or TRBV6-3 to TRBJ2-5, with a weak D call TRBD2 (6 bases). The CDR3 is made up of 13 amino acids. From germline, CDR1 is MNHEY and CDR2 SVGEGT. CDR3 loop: CASSYLARGTQHF. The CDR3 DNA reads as TGTGCCAGCAGTTACTTGGCCCGGGGGACCCAGCACTTC.

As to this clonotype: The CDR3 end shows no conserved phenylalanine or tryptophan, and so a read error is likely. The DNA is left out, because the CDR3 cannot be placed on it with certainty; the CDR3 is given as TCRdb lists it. CDR3 residues: CASNWRENTGELFY. The chain links TRBV6-6 to TRBJ2-2; no DNA check was done on the table's D call, TRBD2. Germline CDR1 MNHNY, CDR2 SVGAGI (reference sequence). Termini included, the CDR3 measures 14 amino acids.

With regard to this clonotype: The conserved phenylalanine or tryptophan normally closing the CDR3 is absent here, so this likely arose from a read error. CDR3 amino acids: CSVEDQRYEQYS. The DNA of the CDR3 is TGCAGCGTTGAAGATCAGAGATACGAGCAGTACTCC. The chain has TRBV29-1 and TRBJ2-7; D ambiguous. Trimming pared 0 bases from V and 4 bases from J, leaving 7 bases between. The germline V gene has CDR1 SQVTM and CDR2 ANQGSEA. The CDR3 consists of 12 residues.

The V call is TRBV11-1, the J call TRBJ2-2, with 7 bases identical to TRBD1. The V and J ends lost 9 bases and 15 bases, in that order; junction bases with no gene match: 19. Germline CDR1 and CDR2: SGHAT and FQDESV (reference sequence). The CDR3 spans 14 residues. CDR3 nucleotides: TGTGCCAGGAGCCCAAACAGGGGAACCGGGGACATGTTTTTT. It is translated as CARSPNRGTGDMFF.

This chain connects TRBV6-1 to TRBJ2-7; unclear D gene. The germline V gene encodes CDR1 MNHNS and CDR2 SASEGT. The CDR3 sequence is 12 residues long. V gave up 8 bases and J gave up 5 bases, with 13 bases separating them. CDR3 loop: CASDSRTHEQYF. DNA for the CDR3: TGTGCCAGCGATTCAAGGACCCACGAGCAGTACTTC.

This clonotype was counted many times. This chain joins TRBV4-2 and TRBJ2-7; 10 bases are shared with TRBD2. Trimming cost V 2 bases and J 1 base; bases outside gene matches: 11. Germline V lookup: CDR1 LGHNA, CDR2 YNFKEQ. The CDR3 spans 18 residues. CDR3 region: CASSQRASGSGLSYEQYF. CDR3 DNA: TGTGCCAGCAGCCAAAGGGCTAGCGGGAGTGGGTTATCCTACGAGCAGTACTTC.

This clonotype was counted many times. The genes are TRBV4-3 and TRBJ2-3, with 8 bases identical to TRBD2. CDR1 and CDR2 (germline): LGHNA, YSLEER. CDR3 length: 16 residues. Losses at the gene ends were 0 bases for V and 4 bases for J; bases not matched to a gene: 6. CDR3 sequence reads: CASSQELSGGPDTQYF. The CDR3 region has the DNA TGCGCCAGCAGCCAAGAGCTAAGCGGGGGACCAGATACGCAGTATTTT.

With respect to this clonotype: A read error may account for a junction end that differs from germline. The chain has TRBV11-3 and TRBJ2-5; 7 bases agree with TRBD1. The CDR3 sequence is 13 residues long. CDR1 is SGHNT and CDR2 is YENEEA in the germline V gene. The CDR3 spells CAGSFQGEKTQYF. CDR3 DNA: TGTGCCGGCAGCTTCCAGGGGGAGAAGACCCAGTACTTC.

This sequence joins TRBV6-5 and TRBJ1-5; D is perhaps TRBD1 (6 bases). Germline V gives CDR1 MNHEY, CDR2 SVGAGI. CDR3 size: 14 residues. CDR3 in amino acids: CLSSPRGRNQPQHF. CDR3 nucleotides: TGTCTCAGCAGCCCCCGGGGGCGCAATCAGCCCCAGCATTTT.

CDR3 region: CSVEGLFTEAFF. CDR3 coding DNA: TGCAGCGTTGAGGGTCTCTTCACTGAAGCTTTCTTT. This chain joins TRBV29-1 and TRBJ1-1; D not resolved. Germline V gene sequence: CDR1 SQVTM, CDR2 ANQGSEA. The CDR3 extends over 12 amino acids. Trimming pared 3 bases from V and 4 bases from J, leaving 9 bases between.

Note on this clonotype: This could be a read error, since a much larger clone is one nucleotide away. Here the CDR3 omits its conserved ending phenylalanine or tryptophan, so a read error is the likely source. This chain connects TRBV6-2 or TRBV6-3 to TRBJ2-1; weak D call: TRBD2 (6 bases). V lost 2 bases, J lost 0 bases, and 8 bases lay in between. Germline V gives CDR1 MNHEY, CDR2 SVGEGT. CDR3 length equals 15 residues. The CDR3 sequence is CASSYPTSSYNEQFL. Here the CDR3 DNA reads TGTGCCAGCAGTTACCCGACTAGCTCCTACAATGAGCAGTTCTTA.

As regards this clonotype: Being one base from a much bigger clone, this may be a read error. The CDR3 here is CASRATVTQYF. For the CDR3, the DNA is TGTGCCAGCAGAGCCACAGTTACGCAGTATTTT. V and J are TRBV12-3 or TRBV12-4 and TRBJ2-3; D unclear. The CDR3 is 11 amino acids.

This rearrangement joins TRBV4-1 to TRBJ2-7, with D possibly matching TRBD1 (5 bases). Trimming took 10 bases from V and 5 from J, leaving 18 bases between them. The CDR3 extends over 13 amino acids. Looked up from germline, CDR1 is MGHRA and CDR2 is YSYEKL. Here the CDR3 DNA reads TGCGCCAACAACCGTCCTTTAGGGGACGAGCAGTACTTC. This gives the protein CANNRPLGDEQYF.

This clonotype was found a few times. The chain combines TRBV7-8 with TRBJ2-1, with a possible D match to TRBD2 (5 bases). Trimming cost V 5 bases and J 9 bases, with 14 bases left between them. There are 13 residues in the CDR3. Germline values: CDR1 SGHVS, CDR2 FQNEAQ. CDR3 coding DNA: TGTGCCAGCAGCACACACGGAGCGGCTGAGCAGTTCTTC. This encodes CASSTHGAAEQFF.

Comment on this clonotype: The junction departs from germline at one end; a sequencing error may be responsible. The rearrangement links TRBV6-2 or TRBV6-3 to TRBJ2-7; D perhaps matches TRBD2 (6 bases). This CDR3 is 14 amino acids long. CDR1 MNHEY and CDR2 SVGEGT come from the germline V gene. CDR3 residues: CVSNPGGVRGEQYF. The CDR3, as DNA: TGTGTCAGCAACCCTGGAGGGGTTAGAGGTGAGCAGTACTTC.

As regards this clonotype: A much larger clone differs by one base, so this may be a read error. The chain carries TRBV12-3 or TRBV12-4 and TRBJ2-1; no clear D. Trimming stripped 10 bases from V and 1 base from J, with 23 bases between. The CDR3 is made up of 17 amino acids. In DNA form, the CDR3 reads TGTGCCATCAGACGTCAAGGTCCCCAAAGGTCCTACAATGAGCAGTTCTTC. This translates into CAIRRQGPQRSYNEQFF.

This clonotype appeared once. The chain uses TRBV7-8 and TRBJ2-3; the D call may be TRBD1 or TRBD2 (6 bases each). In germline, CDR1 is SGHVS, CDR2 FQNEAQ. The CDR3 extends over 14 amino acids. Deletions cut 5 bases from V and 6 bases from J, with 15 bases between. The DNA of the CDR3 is TGTGCCAGCAGCCCCGATCCGGGGGCGGATACGCAGTATTTT. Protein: CASSPDPGADTQYF.

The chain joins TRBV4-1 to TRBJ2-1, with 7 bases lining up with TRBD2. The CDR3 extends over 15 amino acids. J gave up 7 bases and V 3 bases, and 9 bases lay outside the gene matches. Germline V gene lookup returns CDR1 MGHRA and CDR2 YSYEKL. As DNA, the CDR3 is TGCGCCAGCAGCCAGGCTAGCGGCCTGAGGAATGAGCAGTTCTTC. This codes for CASSQASGLRNEQFF.

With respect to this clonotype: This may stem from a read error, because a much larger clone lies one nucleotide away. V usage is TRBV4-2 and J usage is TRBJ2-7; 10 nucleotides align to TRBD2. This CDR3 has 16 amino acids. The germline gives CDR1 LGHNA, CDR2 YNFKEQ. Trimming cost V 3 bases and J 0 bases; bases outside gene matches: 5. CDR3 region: CASSHGRTSGSYEQYF. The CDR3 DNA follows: TGTGCCAGCAGCCATGGGAGGACTAGCGGCTCCTACGAGCAGTACTTC.